The 32 T cell receptor beta chains in this list originate from one sample, sequenced in a study of cytomegalovirus exposure and HLA in healthy donors. The PCR used 60 Vbeta and 13 Jbeta primers. The data were produced by immunoSEQ multiplex PCR, yet TCRdb's version contains in-frame clones alone and is incomplete. The table includes under 250,000 clones, 82% detected once. The source material was PBMCs. These receptors originate from a middle-aged man in good health and CMV-seropositive.

The count of this clone is one. CDR3 residues: CASIVGNSGSVYEQYF. In DNA, the CDR3 is TGTGCCAGCATCGTAGGGAATAGCGGGAGTGTGTACGAGCAGTACTTC. This sequence joins TRBV2 and TRBJ2-7; 9 bases match TRBD2. J lost 4 bases, V lost 7 bases, and 14 bases had no gene match. CDR1 SNHLY and CDR2 FYNNEI come from the germline V gene. The CDR3 spans 16 residues.

This clone was counted a few times. The J gene is TRBJ2-7, the V gene TRBV19, with 8 bases matching TRBD2. Per germline, CDR1 LNHDA and CDR2 SQIVND (reference sequence). There are 15 residues in the CDR3. The V gene end was trimmed by 3 bases and the J gene end by 0 bases; junction bases not matched to a gene: 4. This chain's CDR3 is CASSMGSGVSYEQYV. The DNA for the CDR3 is TGTGCCAGTAGTATGGGTAGCGGGGTCTCCTACGAGCAGTACGTC.

The table lists this clone with a count of one. The rearrangement joins TRBV6-5 to TRBJ2-2; tentative D call: TRBD2 (6 bases). Germline CDR1 reads MNHEY; CDR2 reads SVGAGI. The CDR3 is 15 residues long. V shed 5 bases and J shed 4 bases, with 14 bases lying between them. The CDR3 sequence is CASSPFRGITGELFF. CDR3 nucleotides: TGTGCCAGCAGTCCTTTCCGGGGGATCACCGGGGAGCTGTTTTTT.

This clone was counted once. The genes are TRBV18 and TRBJ1-5; D unclear. CDR3 length: 13 amino acids. V was trimmed by 6 bases and J by 6 bases, leaving 12 bases between them. The germline V gene has CDR1 KGHSH and CDR2 LQKENI. CDR3 loop: CASSPEGGQPQHF. In DNA form, the CDR3 reads TGTGCCAGCTCCCCCGAGGGCGGTCAGCCCCAGCATTTT.

The chain combines TRBV5-1 with TRBJ2-1, with 12 bases fitting TRBD2. V was clipped by 5 bases and J by 4 bases; unmatched bases: 1. CDR1 SGHRS and CDR2 YFSETQ come from the germline V gene. This CDR3 contains 14 residues. The CDR3 loop is CASSGLAGYNEQFF. The CDR3 DNA follows: TGCGCCAGCAGTGGACTAGCGGGATACAATGAGCAGTTCTTC.

This rearrangement joins TRBV28 to TRBJ2-7; tentative D call: TRBD2 (5 bases). Trimming took off 6 bases at V and 0 bases at J, with 12 bases between the two ends. This CDR3 spans 14 amino acids. Germline-derived CDR1 and CDR2 are MDHEN and SYDVKM. The CDR3 here is CASSTLELSYEQYV. The DNA for the CDR3 is TGTGCCAGCAGCACACTAGAACTCTCCTACGAGCAGTACGTC.

This chain joins TRBV4-1 and TRBJ1-3; TRBD1 matches 10 bases. Germline CDR1 is MGHRA and CDR2 is YSYEKL. The CDR3 runs to 15 residues. V was clipped by 3 bases and J by 3 bases; unmatched bases: 2. The CDR3 nucleotides read TGCGCCAGCAGCCAGACAGGGGGCAATGGAAACACCATATATTTT. It is translated as CASSQTGGNGNTIYF.

V and J are TRBV6-5 and TRBJ2-1; unclear D gene. Trimming removed 6 bases at V and 0 bases at J, with 6 bases between. CDR3 length: 13 amino acids. CDR1 MNHEY and CDR2 SVGAGI come from the germline V gene. CDR3 nucleotides: TGTGCCAGCAGCGCAGACTCCTACAATGAGCAGTTCTTC. Amino acids: CASSADSYNEQFF.

In this sample, this clone turned up a few times. The chain links TRBV27 to TRBJ2-7, with 7 nucleotides matching TRBD1. The V gene's germline CDR1 is MNHEY and CDR2 SMNVEV (reference sequence). The CDR3 loop spans 15 amino acids. V was pared by 4 bases and J by 4 bases, with 10 bases of the junction left unmatched. Written as DNA, the CDR3 is TGTGCCAGCAGTTCTTTACAGGGGCGGAAGTACGAGCAGTACGTC. Amino acids: CASSSLQGRKYEQYV.

The CDR3 region is CASSVVRDTEAFF. The CDR3 nucleotides are TGTGCCAGCAGCGTAGTGCGGGACACTGAAGCTTTCTTT. V gene TRBV7-2 combines with J gene TRBJ1-1, with no clear D. The germline V and J ends were trimmed by 5 bases and 3 bases, with 10 bases remaining between them. The germline CDR1 and CDR2 sequences are SGHTA and FQGNSA. The CDR3 has 13 residues.

The CDR3 is CASSLKEGSEKLFF. For the CDR3, the DNA is TGTGCCAGCAGCTTGAAAGAAGGGAGTGAAAAACTGTTTTTT. V gene TRBV5-4 combines with J gene TRBJ1-4; D is unclear. This CDR3 is built from 14 residues. V was pared by 1 base and J by 7 bases, with 11 bases between. Germline lookup yields CDR1 SGHNT and CDR2 YYREEE (reference sequence).

CDR3 residues: CASSSPAGLYGYTF. The CDR3 DNA reads TGCGCCAGCAGCTCTCCTGCGGGTCTCTATGGCTACACCTTC. The chain uses TRBV5-1 and TRBJ1-2; no clear D gene. CDR3 size: 14 residues. Germline CDR1 and CDR2: SGHRS and YFSETQ. Trimming took off 3 bases at V and 4 bases at J, with 13 bases between the two ends.

The chain is built from TRBV20-1 and TRBJ1-1; D call uncertain. The CDR3 sequence is 11 residues long. The germline CDR1 and CDR2 sequences are DFQATT and SNEGSKA (reference sequence). The CDR3 DNA follows: TGCAGCCCGAAGAGTAACACTGAAGCTTTCTTT. It translates to CSPKSNTEAFF.

V usage is TRBV5-4 and J usage is TRBJ2-7; 7 positions match TRBD2. Germline CDR1 is SGHNT and CDR2 is YYREEE (reference sequence). J gave up 5 bases and V 4 bases, and 18 bases lay outside the gene matches. CDR3 length: 17 amino acids. CDR3: CASSPGGSLALPNEQYV. For the CDR3, the DNA is TGTGCCAGCAGCCCGGGAGGTAGTCTAGCTTTGCCCAACGAGCAGTACGTC.

CDR3 sequence: CASSQFQSSYNEQFF. The CDR3 DNA is TGTGCCAGCAGCCAGTTTCAAAGCTCCTACAATGAGCAGTTCTTC. The chain has TRBV5-4 and TRBJ2-1; D gene unclear. V lost 4 bases to trimming and J lost 0 bases, with 11 bases between them. The CDR3 covers 15 residues. Germline loops: CDR1 SGHNT, CDR2 YYREEE (reference sequence).

This sequence joins TRBV19 and TRBJ1-1; possible D gene TRBD1, 5 bases. The CDR3 has 14 amino acids. Trimming took 5 bases from V and 0 from J, leaving 10 bases between them. Germline V gene lookup returns CDR1 LNHDA and CDR2 SQIVND (reference sequence). The chain's CDR3 is CASSLTEVNTEAFF. The CDR3 DNA reads TGTGCCAGTAGTTTGACAGAGGTGAACACTGAAGCTTTCTTT.

CDR3 sequence (DNA): TGTGCCAGCAGCCTACACTATTCCTACGAGCAGTACGTC. Translated, it gives CASSLHYSYEQYV. This rearrangement joins TRBV6-1 to TRBJ2-7; D remains ambiguous. Trimming took 6 bases from V and 1 from J, leaving 10 bases between them. In germline, CDR1 is MNHNS, CDR2 SASEGT. This CDR3 is built from 13 residues.

The rearrangement uses TRBV7-3 and TRBJ2-5; 10 bases fit TRBD2. J was trimmed by 8 bases and V by 5 bases; bases with no gene match: 11. The V gene's germline CDR1 is SGHTA and CDR2 FQGTGA. The CDR3 consists of 15 residues. The chain's CDR3 is CASSPGPASGRTQYF. The CDR3 DNA follows: TGTGCCAGCAGCCCCGGCCCGGCTAGCGGGAGAACCCAGTACTTC.

The chain combines TRBV6-4 with TRBJ1-1; D unresolved. V lost 4 bases to trimming and J lost 7 bases, with 10 bases between them. The germline V gene encodes CDR1 MRHNA and CDR2 SNTAGT. This CDR3 has 12 residues. In DNA form, the CDR3 reads TGTGCCAGCAGTGGGATGGCGGGTGAAGCTTTCTTT. This encodes CASSGMAGEAFF.

The chain links TRBV30 to TRBJ1-2, with D maybe TRBD1 (5 bases). V lost 3 bases, J lost 5 bases, and 16 bases lay in between. The length of the CDR3 is 14 residues. Germline V gene data show CDR1 as GTSNPN and CDR2 as SVGIG (reference sequence). The CDR3: CAWRLGGTTYGYTF. Here the CDR3 DNA reads TGTGCCTGGAGGCTAGGCGGGACCACGTATGGCTACACCTTC.

This chain connects TRBV10-2 to TRBJ2-3; D is perhaps TRBD2 (6 bases). CDR1 and CDR2 from the germline V gene are WSHSY and SAAADI. Trimming cost V 4 bases and J 2 bases, with 10 bases left between them. The CDR3 spans 14 residues. CDR3 amino acids: CASSGGGITDTQYF. As DNA, the CDR3 is TGCGCCAGCAGTGGGGGCGGGATCACAGATACGCAGTATTTT.

The rearrangement uses TRBV5-1 and TRBJ1-5; D might be TRBD1 (6 bases). CDR3 length: 17 residues. Germline V gene sequence: CDR1 SGHRS, CDR2 YFSETQ. The germline V and J ends were trimmed by 3 bases and 1 base, with 17 bases remaining between them. The CDR3 loop reads CASSSRRAQGSNQPQHF. DNA of the CDR3: TGCGCCAGCAGCTCTAGAAGGGCCCAGGGGAGCAATCAGCCCCAGCATTTT.

V usage is TRBV5-1 and J usage is TRBJ2-5; 7 positions agree with TRBD1. The CDR3 is made up of 16 amino acids. Germline CDR1 reads SGHRS; CDR2 reads YFSETQ. The J segment lost 2 bases and the V segment lost 2 bases, leaving 9 bases of the junction unmatched. The CDR3 DNA is TGCGCCAGCAGCTTCTTCTCCGGGACAGCACAAGAGACCCAGTACTTC. Amino acids: CASSFFSGTAQETQYF.

The chain combines TRBV29-1 with TRBJ2-2; TRBD1 matches 7 bases. From germline, CDR1 is SQVTM and CDR2 ANQGSEA. The CDR3 spans 13 residues. The J segment lost 3 bases and the V segment lost 6 bases, leaving 4 bases of the junction unmatched. CDR3 sequence: CSVGQAYTGELFF. CDR3 DNA sequence: TGCAGCGTCGGACAGGCTTACACCGGGGAGCTGTTTTTT.

The J gene is TRBJ1-2, the V gene TRBV9; weak D call: TRBD1 (6 bases). Germline CDR1 is SGDLS and CDR2 is YYNGEE. The CDR3 length is 13 residues. The V end was cut by 3 bases, the J end by 8 bases, with 14 bases between. In nucleotides, the CDR3 is TGTGCCAGCAGCGGAGACAGGTCCGGGGGCTACACCTTC. Translating gives CASSGDRSGGYTF.

This clone was seen a handful of times. V is TRBV2 and J is TRBJ1-3; weak D call: TRBD1 (6 bases). The CDR3 sequence is 15 residues long. The germline gives CDR1 SNHLY, CDR2 FYNNEI. Trimming took off 4 bases at V and 3 bases at J, with 13 bases between the two ends. The CDR3 DNA follows: TGTGCCAGCAGTGGCCAGGGGCTGGATGGAAACACCATATATTTT. It yields the protein CASSGQGLDGNTIYF.

On this clone: The sample carries other DNA sequences with the same CDR3. The chain employs TRBV30 and TRBJ1-5; D gene unclear. The CDR3 sequence is 14 residues long. The germline V and J ends were trimmed by 0 bases and 0 bases, with 6 bases remaining between them. Germline lookup yields CDR1 GTSNPN and CDR2 SVGIG (reference sequence). As DNA, the CDR3 is TGTGCCTGGAGTGTACCGGTTAGCAATCAGCCCCAGCATTTT. Amino acid sequence: CAWSVPVSNQPQHF. Variable domain in full (rest from reference TRBV30 and TRBJ1-5): SQTIHQWPATLVQPVGSPLSLECTVEGTSNPNLYWYRQAAGRGLQLLFYSVGIGQISSEVPQNLSASRPQDRQFILSSKKLLLSDSGFYLCAWSVPVSNQPQHFGDGTRLSIL.

This rearrangement joins TRBV19 to TRBJ1-1, with D maybe TRBD1 (5 bases). The ends were cut back, 6 bases at V and 1 base at J, with 18 bases in the middle. Germline lookup yields CDR1 LNHDA and CDR2 SQIVND (reference sequence). This CDR3 spans 16 amino acids. Here the CDR3 reads CASSTGGIGENTEAFF. DNA of the CDR3: TGTGCCAGTAGCACCGGGGGGATAGGGGAGAACACTGAAGCTTTCTTT.

The chain recombines TRBV19 with TRBJ2-2; a possible D gene is TRBD1 (5 bases). The V gene's germline CDR1 is LNHDA and CDR2 SQIVND (reference sequence). The length of the CDR3 is 16 residues. Trimming left V 5 bases short and J 1 base short, with 14 bases between. The CDR3: CASSLSTAWNTGELFF. The CDR3 DNA reads TGTGCCAGTAGTTTATCGACAGCTTGGAACACCGGGGAGCTGTTTTTT.

V is TRBV2 and J is TRBJ2-1; 7 bases map to TRBD2. The V gene's germline CDR1 is SNHLY and CDR2 FYNNEI. V trimming: 7 bases; J trimming: 6 bases; junction bases outside the gene matches: 6. The CDR3 runs 13 residues. CDR3 sequence: CASIRGSGNEQFF. The CDR3 DNA reads TGTGCCAGCATTCGCGGGAGCGGCAATGAGCAGTTCTTC.

The chain has TRBV6-6 and TRBJ2-5, with D perhaps TRBD1 (8 bases). The CDR3 has 14 residues. Trimming removed 4 bases at V and 3 bases at J, with 12 bases between. Germline V gene lookup returns CDR1 MNHNY and CDR2 SVGAGI (reference sequence). The CDR3 nucleotides read TGTGCCAGCAGTTGGACAGGGAGGGAAGAGACCCAGTACTTC. Its translation is CASSWTGREETQYF.

The CDR3 protein is CASTRGRDYEQYF. Written as DNA, the CDR3 is TGTGCCAGCACCAGGGGGAGAGACTACGAGCAGTACTTC. The chain employs TRBV27 and TRBJ2-7, with 7 bases matching TRBD1. The CDR3 length is 13 residues. CDR1 and CDR2 (germline): MNHEY, SMNVEV (reference sequence). With 7 bases clipped from V and 3 bases from J, the junction kept 6 bases outside the gene matches.